This TCR beta chain was identified during a study of radiation and T cells in renal cell carcinoma. This table comes from immunoSEQ multiplex PCR, and its TCRdb copy is limited to in-frame clones, with some not included. The sample has more than 75,000 clones, 70% to 90% seen once. Findings and limits, study-wide: From baseline, blood top tumor clonotypes peaked at 2 weeks post-radiation.

On this clone: Its antigen remains unidentified.

Time point given: blood 2 weeks post-SBRT. Regarding treatment: 15 Gy SBRT to primary tumor, nephrectomy 4 weeks later. The V segment lost 1 base and the J segment 5 bases; nucleotides outside the gene matches: 1. The CDR3 totals 13 residues. Germline-derived CDR1 and CDR2 are LGHNA and YNFKEQ. The receptor's source is a woman in her forties or fifties with renal cell carcinoma. Sequencing used blood, obtained from a patient whose treatment included radiotherapy and nephrectomy. The chain uses TRBV4-2 and TRBJ2-5; 7 bases are a match to TRBD1. In DNA, the CDR3 is TGTGCCAGCAGCCAAGGCAGGGGGGAGACCCAGTACTTC. The encoded protein is CASSQGRGETQYF.